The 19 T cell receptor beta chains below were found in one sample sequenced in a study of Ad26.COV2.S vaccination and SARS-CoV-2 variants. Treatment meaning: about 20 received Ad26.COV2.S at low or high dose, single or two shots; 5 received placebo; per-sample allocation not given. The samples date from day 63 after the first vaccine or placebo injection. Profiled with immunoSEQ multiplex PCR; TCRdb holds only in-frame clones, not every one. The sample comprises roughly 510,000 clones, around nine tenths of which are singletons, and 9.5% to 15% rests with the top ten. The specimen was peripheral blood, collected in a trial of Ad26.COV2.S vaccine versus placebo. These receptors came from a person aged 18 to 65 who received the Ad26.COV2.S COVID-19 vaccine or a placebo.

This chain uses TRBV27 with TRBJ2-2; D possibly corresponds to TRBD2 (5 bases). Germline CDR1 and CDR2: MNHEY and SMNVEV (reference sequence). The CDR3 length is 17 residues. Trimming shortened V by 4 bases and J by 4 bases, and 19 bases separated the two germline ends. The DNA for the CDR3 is TGTGCCAGCAGTTCCCCCGGGGTTGGTGGGTTCACCGGGGAGCTGTTTTTT. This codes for CASSSPGVGGFTGELFF.

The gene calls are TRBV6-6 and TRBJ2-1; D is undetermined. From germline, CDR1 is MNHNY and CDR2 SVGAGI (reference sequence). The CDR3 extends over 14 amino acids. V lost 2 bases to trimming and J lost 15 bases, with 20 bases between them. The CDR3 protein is CASSYGVTANGPFF. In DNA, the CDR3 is TGTGCCAGCAGTTACGGTGTGACGGCAAATGGGCCGTTCTTC.

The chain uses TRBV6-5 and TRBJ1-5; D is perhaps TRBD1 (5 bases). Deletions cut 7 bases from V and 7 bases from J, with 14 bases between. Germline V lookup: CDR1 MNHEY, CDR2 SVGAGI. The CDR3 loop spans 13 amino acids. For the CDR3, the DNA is TGTGCCAGCAACGTCGAGACAGCACAGCCCCAGCATTTT. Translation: CASNVETAQPQHF.

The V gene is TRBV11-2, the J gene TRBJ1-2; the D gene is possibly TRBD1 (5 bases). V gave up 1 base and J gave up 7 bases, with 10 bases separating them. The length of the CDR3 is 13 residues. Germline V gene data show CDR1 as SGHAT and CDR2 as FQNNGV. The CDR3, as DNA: TGTGCCAGCAGCTTAGTCAGGGTTGGTGGCTACACCTTC. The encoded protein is CASSLVRVGGYTF.

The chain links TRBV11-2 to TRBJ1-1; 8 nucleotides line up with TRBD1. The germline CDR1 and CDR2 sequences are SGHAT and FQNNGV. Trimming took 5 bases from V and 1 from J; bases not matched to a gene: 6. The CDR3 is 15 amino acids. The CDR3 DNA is TGTGCCAGCAGCACCAGACAGGGGAAGAACACTGAAGCTTTCTTT. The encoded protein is CASSTRQGKNTEAFF.

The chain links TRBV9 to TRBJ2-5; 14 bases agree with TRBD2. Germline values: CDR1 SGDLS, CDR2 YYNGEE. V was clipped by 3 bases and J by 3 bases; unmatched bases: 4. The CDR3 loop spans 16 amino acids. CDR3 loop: CASSGPGLAGEETQYF. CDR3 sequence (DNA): TGTGCCAGCAGCGGACCGGGACTAGCGGGAGAAGAGACCCAGTACTTC. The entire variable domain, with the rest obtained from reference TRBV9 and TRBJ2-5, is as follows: DSGVTQTPKHLITATGQRVTLRCSPRSGDLSVYWYQQSLDQGLQFLIQYYNGEERAKGNILERFSAQQFPDLHSELNLSSLELGDSALYFCASSGPGLAGEETQYFGPGTRLLVL.

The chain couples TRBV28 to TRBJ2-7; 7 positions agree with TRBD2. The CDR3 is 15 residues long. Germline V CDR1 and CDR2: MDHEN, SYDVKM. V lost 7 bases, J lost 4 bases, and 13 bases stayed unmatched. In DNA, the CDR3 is TGTGCCAGCACCGTTACGGCGGGAGCCGTTTACGAGCAGTACTTC. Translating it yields CASTVTAGAVYEQYF.

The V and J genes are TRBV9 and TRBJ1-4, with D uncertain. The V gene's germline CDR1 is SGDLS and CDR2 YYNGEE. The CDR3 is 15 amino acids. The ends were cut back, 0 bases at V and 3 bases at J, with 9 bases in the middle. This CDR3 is CASSVEVDANEKLFF. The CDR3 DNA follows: TGTGCCAGCAGCGTAGAGGTTGACGCTAATGAAAAACTGTTTTTT.

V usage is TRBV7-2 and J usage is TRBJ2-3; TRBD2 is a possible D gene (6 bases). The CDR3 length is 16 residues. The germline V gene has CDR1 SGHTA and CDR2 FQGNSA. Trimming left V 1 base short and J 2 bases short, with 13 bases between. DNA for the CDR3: TGTGCCAGCAGCTTAGGTCGTGCGGGGTACACAGATACGCAGTATTTT. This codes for CASSLGRAGYTDTQYF.

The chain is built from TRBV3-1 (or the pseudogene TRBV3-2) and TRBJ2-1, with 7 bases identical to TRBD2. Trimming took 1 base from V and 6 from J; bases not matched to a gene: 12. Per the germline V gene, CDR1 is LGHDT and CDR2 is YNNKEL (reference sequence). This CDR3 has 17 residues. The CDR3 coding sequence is TGTGCCAGCAGCCAAGGTTCGGGACTACGTCTTGGCAATGAGCAGTTCTTC. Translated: CASSQGSGLRLGNEQFF.

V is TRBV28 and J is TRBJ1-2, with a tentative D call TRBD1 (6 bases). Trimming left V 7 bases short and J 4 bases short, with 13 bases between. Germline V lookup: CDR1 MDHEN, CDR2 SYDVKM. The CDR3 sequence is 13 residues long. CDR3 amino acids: CASTLQGPYGYTF. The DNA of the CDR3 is TGTGCCAGCACCCTACAGGGCCCCTATGGCTACACCTTC.

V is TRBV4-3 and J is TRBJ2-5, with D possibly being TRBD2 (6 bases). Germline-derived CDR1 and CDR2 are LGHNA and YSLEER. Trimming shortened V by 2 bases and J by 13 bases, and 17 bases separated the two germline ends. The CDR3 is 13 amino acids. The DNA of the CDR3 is TGCGCCAGCAGCCAAATTGCCGCTAGCGTCATGTACTTC. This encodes CASSQIAASVMYF.

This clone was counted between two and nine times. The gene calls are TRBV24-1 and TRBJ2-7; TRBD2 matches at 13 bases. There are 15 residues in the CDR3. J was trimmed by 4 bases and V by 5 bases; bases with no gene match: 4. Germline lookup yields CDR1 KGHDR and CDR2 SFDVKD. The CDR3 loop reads CATSARTSGRYEQYF. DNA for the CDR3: TGTGCCACCAGTGCACGGACTAGCGGGAGATACGAGCAGTACTTC.

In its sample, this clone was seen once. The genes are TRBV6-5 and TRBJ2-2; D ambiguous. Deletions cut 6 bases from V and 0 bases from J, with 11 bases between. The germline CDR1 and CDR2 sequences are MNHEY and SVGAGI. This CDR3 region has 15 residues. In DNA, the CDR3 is TGTGCCAGCAGCTCCGGGCCGACGAACACCGGGGAGCTGTTTTTT. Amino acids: CASSSGPTNTGELFF.

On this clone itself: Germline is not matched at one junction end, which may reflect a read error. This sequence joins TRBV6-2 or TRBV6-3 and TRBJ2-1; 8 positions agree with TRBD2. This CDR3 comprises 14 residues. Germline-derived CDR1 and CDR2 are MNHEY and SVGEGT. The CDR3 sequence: CASSYYGIAGHLVF. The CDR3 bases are TGTGCCAGCAGTTACTACGGAATAGCGGGGCATTTGGTCTTC.

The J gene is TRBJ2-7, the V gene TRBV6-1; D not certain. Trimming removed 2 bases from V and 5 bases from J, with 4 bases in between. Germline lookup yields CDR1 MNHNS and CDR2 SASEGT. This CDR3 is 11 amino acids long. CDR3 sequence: CASSEWDEQYF. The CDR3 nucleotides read TGTGCCAGCAGTGAATGGGACGAGCAGTACTTC.

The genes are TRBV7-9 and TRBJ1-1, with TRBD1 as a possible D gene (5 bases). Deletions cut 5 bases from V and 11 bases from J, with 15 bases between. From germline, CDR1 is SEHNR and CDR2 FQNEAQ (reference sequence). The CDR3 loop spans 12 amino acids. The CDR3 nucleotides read TGTGCCAGCAGCCCCGGAGCGGCAGGGGCTTTCTTT. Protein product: CASSPGAAGAFF. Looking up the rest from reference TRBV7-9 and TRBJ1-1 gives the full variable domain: DTGVSQNPRHKITKRGQNVTFRCDPISEHNRLYWYRQTLGQGPEFLTYFQNEAQLEKSRLLSDRFSAERPKGSFSTLEIQRTEQGDSAMYLCASSPGAAGAFFGQGTRLTVV.

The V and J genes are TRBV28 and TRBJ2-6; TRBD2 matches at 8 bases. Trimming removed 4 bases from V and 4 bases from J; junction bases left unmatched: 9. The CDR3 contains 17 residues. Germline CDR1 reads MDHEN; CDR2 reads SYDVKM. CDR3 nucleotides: TGTGCCAGCAGTTCTAGCGGGCTGTTCTTGGGGGCCAACGTCCTGACTTTC. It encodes CASSSSGLFLGANVLTF.

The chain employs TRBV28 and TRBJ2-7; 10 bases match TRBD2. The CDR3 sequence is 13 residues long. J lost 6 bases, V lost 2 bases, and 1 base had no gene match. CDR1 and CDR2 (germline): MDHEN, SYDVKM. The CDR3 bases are TGTGCCAGCAGTTTAAGCGGGAGGGTCGAGCAGTACTTC. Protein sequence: CASSLSGRVEQYF.